This TCR beta chain is from a study of neurological immune-mediated disorders. In its sample, this clonotype was seen many times. In TCRdb, the 5' RACE reads were re-called with MiXCR into one record per CDR3 protein. In the table there are tens of thousands of distinct CDR3 sequences, approximately 2.4% of which are singletons. Germline CDR1 is SGHTA and CDR2 is FQGTGA. V was cut by 2 bases and J by 5 bases, with 17 bases left in between. The CDR3 totals 16 residues. The V gene is TRBV7-3, the J gene TRBJ2-3; D might be TRBD1 or TRBD2, each matching 5 bases. What was sequenced was PBMCs. This receptor was taken from a man in his fifties or sixties with multiple sclerosis. The DNA for the CDR3 is TGTGCCAGCAGCTTAGGGGCTAGCCGGGTTAGAGATACGCAGTATTTT. This encodes CASSLGASRVRDTQYF.